The sequence of this T cell receptor (beta chain) was determined in a study of blood T cell repertoires in COVID-19. For the study at large: Material from acute and convalescent COVID-19 was sourced from the United States, Italy and Spain.

In the original analysis: The assay estimated nucleated cells by amplifying reference gene primers. Assay used: immunoSEQ multiplex PCR; TCRdb lists only in-frame clones, some missing. V and J calls plus clone size are reproduced from that table; the DNA served to infer D and trimming. The repertoire has some 180,000 clones, around nine tenths of them found once; the top ten carry roughly a fifth. V shed 5 bases, J shed 2 bases, and the junction held 8 bases outside the gene matches. This CDR3 region has 16 residues. Germline values: CDR1 SEHNR, CDR2 FQNEAQ (reference sequence). Sequencing was done on a sample of peripheral blood. The receptor's source is a man in his 60s with active or convalescent COVID-19. V is TRBV7-9 and J is TRBJ2-7; 11 bases are a match to TRBD1. The CDR3 spells CASSDGTGGVTYEQYF. The CDR3 DNA sequence: TGTGCCAGCAGCGATGGGACAGGGGGAGTAACCTACGAGCAGTACTTC.